The subject of this entry is one TCR beta chain. V shed 0 bases and J 0 bases; nucleotides not matched to a gene: 2. This CDR3 comprises 16 residues. Looked up from germline, CDR1 is MGHRA and CDR2 is YSYEKL. The patients had localized lung adenocarcinoma, a non-small cell subtype. The sample comes from a study of CD4 and CD8 cells across lung adenocarcinoma regions. TCRdb called the PCR reads again in MiXCR, with one record for every CDR3 protein. The data show approximately 24,000 distinct CDR3 sequences, with around 56% seen just once and under 50% held by the top ten. The material sequenced was CD8+ T cells from the center of a lung tumor. This chain connects TRBV4-1 to TRBJ2-1, with 7 bases identical to TRBD2. This receptor was obtained from a male donor with lung adenocarcinoma. The CD4 and CD8 labels of this study may be unreliable. CDR3: CASSQEWGGSYNEQFF. The CDR3 nucleotides are TGCGCCAGCAGCCAAGAATGGGGGGGCTCCTACAATGAGCAGTTCTTC.